This T cell receptor beta chain is drawn from a study of spatial heterogeneity in lung cancer. For the study at large: An average of more than ten raw reads was observed per unique TCR and UMI combination. The study's findings and limits: Among blood samples, ubiquitous expanded tumor TCRs appeared more at resection than at follow-up.

Stated time point: sample taken at primary tumor resection. Whole RNA, isolated from tumor, nontumor lung or frozen PBMC, was sequenced without prior sorting. The donors, more than 55 patients with untreated early-stage non-small cell lung cancer, provided the samples. TCRdb called the 5' RACE reads again in MiXCR, with one record for every CDR3 protein. Of some 70,000 distinct CDR3 sequences listed, 13% are singletons. CDR1 is DFQATT, CDR2 SNEGSKA, per germline (reference sequence). The J segment lost 6 bases and the V segment lost 0 bases, leaving 5 bases of the junction unmatched. The length of the CDR3 is 14 residues. As regards this clonotype: The antigen remains unidentified.

The chain uses TRBV20-1 and TRBJ2-3; TRBD2 aligns across 8 bases. This TCR was recovered from a male donor with early-stage non-small cell lung cancer. Sample: PBMCs, taken at surgery. The CDR3 protein is CSARETAGVDTQYF. Here the CDR3 DNA reads TGCAGTGCTAGAGAAACAGCGGGAGTTGATACGCAGTATTTT.